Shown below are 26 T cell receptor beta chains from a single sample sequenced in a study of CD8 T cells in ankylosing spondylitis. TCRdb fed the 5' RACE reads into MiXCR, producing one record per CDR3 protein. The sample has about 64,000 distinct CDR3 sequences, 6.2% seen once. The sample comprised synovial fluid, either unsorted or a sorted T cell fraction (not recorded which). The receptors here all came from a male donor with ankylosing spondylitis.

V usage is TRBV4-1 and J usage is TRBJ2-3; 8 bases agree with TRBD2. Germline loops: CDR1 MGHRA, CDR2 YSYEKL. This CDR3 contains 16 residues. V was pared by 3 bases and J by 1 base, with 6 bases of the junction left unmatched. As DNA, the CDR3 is TGCGCCAGCAGCCACCCTCGGGGGGGGGGCACAGATACGCAGTATTTT. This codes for CASSHPRGGGTDTQYF.

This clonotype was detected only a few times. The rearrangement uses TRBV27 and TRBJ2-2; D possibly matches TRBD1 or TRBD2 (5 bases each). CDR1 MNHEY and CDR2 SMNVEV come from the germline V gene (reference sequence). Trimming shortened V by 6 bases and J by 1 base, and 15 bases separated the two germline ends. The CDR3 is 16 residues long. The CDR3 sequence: CASSPDRDQNTGELFF. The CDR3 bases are TGTGCCAGCAGCCCCGACCGGGACCAGAACACCGGGGAGCTGTTTTTT.

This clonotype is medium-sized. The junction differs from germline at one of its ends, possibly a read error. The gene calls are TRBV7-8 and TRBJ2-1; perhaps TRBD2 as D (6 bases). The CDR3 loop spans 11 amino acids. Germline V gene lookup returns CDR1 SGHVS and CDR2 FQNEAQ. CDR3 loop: CASSLRLVPLF. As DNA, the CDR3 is TGTGCCAGCAGCCTGAGACTAGTTCCCCTCTTC. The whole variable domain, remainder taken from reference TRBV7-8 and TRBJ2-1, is GAGVSQSPRYKVAKRGQDVALRCDPISGHVSLFWYQQALGQGPEFLTYFQNEAQLDKSGLPSDRFFAERPEGSVSTLKIQRTQQEDSAVYLCASSLRLVPLFGPGTRLTVL.

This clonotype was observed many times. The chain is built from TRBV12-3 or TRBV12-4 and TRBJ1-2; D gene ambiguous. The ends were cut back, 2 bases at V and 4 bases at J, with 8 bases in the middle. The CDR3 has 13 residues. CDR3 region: CASSLYTPYGYTF. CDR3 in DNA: TGTGCCAGCAGTTTATATACGCCCTATGGCTACACCTTC.

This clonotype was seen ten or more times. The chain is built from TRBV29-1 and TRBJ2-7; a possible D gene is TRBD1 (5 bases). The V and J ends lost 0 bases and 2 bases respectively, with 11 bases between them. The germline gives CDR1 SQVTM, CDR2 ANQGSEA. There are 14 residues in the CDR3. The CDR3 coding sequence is TGCAGCGTTGAAGATAACCAGGGAACCTACGAGCAGTACTTC. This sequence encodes CSVEDNQGTYEQYF.

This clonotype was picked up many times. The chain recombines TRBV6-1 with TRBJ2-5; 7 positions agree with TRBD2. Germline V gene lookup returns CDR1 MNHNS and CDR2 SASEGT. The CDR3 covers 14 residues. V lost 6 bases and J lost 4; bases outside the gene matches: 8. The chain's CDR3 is CASRAHSGGETQYF. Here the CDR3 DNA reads TGTGCCAGCAGGGCCCACTCGGGGGGAGAGACCCAGTACTTC.

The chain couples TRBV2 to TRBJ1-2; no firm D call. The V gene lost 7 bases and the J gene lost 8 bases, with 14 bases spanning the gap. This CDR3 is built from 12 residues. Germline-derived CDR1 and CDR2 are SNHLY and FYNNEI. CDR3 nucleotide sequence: TGTGCCAGCAACGTCGGCTATGCGGGCTACACCTTC. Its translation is CASNVGYAGYTF.

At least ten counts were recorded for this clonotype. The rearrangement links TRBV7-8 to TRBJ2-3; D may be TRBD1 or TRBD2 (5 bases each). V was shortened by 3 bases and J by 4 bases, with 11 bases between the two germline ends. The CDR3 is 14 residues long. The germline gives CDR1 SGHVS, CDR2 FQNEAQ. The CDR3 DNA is TGTGCCAGCAGCTTTGAGGGCAGGGCAGATACGCAGTATTTT. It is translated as CASSFEGRADTQYF.

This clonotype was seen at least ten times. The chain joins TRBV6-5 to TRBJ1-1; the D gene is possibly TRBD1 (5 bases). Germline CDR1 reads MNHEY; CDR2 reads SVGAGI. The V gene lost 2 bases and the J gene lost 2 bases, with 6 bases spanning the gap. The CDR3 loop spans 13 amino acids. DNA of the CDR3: TGTGCCAGCAGTTACACAGGCAACACTGAAGCTTTCTTT. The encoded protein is CASSYTGNTEAFF.

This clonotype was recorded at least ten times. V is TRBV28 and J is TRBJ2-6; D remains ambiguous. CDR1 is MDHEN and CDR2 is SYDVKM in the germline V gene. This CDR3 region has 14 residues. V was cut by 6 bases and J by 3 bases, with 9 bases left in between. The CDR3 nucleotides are TGTGCCAGCAGCATTATCGGTGGGGCCAACGTCCTGACTTTC. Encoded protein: CASSIIGGANVLTF.

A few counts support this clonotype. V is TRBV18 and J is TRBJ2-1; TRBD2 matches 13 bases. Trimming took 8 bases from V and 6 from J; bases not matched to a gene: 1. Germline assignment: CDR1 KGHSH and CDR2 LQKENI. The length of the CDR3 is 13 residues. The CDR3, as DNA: TGTGCCAGCGGGACTAGCGGGGTCAATGAGCAGTTCTTC. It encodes CASGTSGVNEQFF.

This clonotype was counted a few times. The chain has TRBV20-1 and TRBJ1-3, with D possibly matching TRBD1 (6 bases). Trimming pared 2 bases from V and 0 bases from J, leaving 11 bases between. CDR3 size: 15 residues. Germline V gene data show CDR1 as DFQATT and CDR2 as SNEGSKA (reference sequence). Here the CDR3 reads CSARTGPGSGNTIYF. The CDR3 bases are TGCAGTGCTAGAACAGGGCCCGGCTCTGGAAACACCATATATTTT.

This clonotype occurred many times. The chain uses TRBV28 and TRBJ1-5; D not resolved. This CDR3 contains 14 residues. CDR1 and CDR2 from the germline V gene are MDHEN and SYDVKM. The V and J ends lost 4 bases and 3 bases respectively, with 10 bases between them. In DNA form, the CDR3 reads TGTGCCAGCAGTTCAGCACAAACCAATCAGCCCCAGCATTTT. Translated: CASSSAQTNQPQHF. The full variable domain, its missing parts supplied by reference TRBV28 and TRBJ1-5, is DVKVTQSSRYLVKRTGEKVFLECVQDMDHENMFWYRQDPGLGLRLIYFSYDVKMKEKGDIPEGYSVSREKKERFSLILESASTNQTSMYLCASSSAQTNQPQHFGDGTRLSIL.

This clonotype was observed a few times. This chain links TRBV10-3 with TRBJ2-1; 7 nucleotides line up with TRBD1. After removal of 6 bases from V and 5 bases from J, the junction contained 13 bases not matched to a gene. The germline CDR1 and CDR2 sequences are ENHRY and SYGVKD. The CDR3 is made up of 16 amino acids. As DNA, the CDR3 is TGTGCCATCAGGGGCGAGCAAGGACAGGATAACAATGAGCAGTTCTTC. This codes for CAIRGEQGQDNNEQFF.

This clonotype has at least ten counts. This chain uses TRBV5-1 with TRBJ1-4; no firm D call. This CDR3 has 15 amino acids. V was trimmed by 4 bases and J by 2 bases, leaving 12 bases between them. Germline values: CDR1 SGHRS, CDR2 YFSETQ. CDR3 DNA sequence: TGCGCCAGCAGCGGATCGGACGGCACTAATGAAAAACTGTTTTTT. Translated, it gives CASSGSDGTNEKLFF.

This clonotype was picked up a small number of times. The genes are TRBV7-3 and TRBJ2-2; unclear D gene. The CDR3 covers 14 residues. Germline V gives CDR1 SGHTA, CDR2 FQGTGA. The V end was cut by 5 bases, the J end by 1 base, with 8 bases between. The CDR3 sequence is CASSQTQNTGELFF. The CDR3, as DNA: TGTGCCAGCAGCCAAACTCAGAACACCGGGGAGCTGTTTTTT.

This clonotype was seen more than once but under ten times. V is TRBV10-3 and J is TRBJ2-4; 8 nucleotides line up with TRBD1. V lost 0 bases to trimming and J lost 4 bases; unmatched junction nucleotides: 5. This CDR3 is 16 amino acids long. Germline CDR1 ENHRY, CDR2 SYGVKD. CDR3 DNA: TGTGCCATCAGTGAGTCGGGGACAGGAGGTAAAAACATTCAGTACTTC. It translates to CAISESGTGGKNIQYF.

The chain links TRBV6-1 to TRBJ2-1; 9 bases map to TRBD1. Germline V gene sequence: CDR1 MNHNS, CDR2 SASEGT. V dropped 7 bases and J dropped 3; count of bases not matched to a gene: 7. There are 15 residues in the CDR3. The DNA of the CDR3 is TGTGCCAGCAATATCGGACAGGGGAACTACAATGAGCAGTTCTTC. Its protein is CASNIGQGNYNEQFF.

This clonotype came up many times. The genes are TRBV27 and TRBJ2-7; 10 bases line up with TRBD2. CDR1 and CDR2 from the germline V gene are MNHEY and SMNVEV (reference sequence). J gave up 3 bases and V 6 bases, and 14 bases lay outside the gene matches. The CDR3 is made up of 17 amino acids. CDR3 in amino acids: CASRTFPSSGSSYEQYF. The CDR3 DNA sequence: TGTGCCAGCAGAACCTTCCCATCTAGCGGGAGTAGCTACGAGCAGTACTTC.

Here the CDR3 DNA reads TGTGCCAGCTCCAGGGGGATTACCTACGAGCAGTACTTC. The encoded protein is CASSRGITYEQYF. The rearrangement links TRBV7-2 to TRBJ2-7, with 7 bases that match TRBD1. Losses at the gene ends were 8 bases for V and 2 bases for J; bases not matched to a gene: 6. This CDR3 has 13 amino acids. In germline, CDR1 is SGHTA, CDR2 FQGNSA.

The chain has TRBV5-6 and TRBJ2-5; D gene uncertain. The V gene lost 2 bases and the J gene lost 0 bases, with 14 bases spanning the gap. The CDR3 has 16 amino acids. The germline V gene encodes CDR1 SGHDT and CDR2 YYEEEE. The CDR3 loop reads CASSFSKRGYQETQYF. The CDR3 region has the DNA TGTGCCAGCAGCTTTAGTAAACGAGGATACCAAGAGACCCAGTACTTC.

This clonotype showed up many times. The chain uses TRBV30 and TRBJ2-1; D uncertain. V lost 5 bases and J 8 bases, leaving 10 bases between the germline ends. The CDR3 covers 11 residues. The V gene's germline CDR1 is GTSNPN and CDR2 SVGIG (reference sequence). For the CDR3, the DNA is TGTGCCTGGGCGTCTTCCCATGAGCAGTTCTTC. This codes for CAWASSHEQFF.

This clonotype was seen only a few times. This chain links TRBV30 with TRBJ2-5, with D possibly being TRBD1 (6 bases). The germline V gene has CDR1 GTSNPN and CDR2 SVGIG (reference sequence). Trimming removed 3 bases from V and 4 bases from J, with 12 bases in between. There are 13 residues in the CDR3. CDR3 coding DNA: TGTGCCTGGAGCTTGGACAGAGGAGAGACCCAGTACTTC. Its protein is CAWSLDRGETQYF. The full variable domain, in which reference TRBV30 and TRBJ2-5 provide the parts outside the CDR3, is SQTIHQWPATLVQPVGSPLSLECTVEGTSNPNLYWYRQAAGRGLQLLFYSVGIGQISSEVPQNLSASRPQDRQFILSSKKLLLSDSGFYLCAWSLDRGETQYFGPGTRLLVL.

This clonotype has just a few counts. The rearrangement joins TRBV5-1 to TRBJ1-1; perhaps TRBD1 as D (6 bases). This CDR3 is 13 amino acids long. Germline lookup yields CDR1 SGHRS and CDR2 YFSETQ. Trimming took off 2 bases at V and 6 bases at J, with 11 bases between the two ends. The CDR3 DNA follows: TGCGCCAGCAGCTTTCTAGAGGGGGCTGAAGCTTTCTTT. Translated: CASSFLEGAEAFF.

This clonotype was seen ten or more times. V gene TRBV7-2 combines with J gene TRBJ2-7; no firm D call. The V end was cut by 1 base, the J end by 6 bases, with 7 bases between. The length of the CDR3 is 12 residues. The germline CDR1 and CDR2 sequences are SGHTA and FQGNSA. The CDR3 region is CASSLGWGEQYF. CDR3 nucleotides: TGTGCCAGCAGCTTAGGCTGGGGCGAGCAGTACTTC.

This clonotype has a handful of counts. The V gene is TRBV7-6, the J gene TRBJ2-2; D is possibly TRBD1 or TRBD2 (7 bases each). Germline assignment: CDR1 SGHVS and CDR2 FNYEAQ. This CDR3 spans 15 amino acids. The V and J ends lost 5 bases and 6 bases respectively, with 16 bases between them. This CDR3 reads CASSPSRGGPGELFF. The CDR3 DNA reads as TGTGCCAGCAGCCCATCCAGGGGGGGGCCCGGGGAGCTGTTTTTT.